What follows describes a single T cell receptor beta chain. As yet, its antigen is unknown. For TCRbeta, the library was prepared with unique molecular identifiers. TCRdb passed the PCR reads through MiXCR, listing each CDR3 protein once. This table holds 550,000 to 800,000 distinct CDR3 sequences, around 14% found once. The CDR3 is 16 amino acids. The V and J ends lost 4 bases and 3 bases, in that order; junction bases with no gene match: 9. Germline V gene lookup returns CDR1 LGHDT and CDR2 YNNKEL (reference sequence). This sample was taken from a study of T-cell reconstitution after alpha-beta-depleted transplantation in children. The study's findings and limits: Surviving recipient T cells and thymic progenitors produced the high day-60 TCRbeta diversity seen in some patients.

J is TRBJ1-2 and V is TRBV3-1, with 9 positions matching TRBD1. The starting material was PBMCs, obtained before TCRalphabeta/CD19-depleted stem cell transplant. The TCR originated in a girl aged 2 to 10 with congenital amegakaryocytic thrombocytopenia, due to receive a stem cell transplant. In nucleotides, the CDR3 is TGTGCCAGCAGCCGGGACAGGGAGGTCGCGGACTATGGCTACACCTTC. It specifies CASSRDREVADYGYTF.